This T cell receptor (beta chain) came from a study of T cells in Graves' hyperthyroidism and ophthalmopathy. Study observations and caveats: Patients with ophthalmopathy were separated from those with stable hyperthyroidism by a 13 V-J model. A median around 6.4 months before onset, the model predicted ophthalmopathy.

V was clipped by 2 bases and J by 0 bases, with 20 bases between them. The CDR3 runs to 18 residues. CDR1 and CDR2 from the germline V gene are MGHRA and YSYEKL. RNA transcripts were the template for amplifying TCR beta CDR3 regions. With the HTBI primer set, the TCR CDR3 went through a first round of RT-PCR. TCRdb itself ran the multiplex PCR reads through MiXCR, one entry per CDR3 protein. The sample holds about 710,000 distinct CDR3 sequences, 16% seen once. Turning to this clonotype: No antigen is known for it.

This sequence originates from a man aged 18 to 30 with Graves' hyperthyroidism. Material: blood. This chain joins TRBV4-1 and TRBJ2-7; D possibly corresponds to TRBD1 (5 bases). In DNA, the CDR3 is TGCGCCAGCAGCCAACCTTACCGGACGGACATAAGCTCCTACGAGCAGTACTTC. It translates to CASSQPYRTDISSYEQYF.